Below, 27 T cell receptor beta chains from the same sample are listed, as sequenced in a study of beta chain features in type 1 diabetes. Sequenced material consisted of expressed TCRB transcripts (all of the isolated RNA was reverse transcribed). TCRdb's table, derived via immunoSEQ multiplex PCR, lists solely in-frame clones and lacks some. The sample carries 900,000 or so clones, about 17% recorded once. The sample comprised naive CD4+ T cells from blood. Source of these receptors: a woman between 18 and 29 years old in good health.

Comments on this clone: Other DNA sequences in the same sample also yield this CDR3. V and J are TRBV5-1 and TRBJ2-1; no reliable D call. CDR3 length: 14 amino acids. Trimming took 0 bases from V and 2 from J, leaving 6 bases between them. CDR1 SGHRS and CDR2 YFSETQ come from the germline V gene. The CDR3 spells CASSLGLPYNEQFF. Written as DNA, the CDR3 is TGCGCCAGCAGCTTGGGGCTACCCTACAATGAGCAGTTCTTC.

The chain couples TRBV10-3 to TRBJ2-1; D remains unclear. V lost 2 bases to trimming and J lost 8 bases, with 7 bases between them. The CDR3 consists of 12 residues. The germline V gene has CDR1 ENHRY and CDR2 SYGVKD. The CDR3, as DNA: TGTGCCATCAGTGAGCAAACAGATGAGCAGTTCTTC. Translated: CAISEQTDEQFF.

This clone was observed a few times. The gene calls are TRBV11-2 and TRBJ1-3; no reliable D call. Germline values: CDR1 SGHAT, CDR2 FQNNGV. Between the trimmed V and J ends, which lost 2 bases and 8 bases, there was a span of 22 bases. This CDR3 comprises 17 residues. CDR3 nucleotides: TGTGCCAGCAGCTTATCAGTCATTCGATCATCCGGAGACACCATATATTTT. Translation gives CASSLSVIRSSGDTIYF.

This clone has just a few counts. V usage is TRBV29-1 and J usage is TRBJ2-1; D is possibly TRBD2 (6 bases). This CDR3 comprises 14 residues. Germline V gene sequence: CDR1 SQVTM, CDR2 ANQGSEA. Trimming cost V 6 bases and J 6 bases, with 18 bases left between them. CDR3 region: CSVKDYPRANEQFF. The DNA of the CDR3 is TGCAGCGTCAAGGACTACCCTCGAGCCAATGAGCAGTTCTTC.

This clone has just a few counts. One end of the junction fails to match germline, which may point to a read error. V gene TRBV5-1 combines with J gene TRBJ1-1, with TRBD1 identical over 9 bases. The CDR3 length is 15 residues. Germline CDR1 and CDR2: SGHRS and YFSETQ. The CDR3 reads CASSLRQGVGTEAFF. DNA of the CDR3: TGTGCCAGCAGTCTTAGACAGGGGGTTGGCACTGAAGCTTTCTTT.

CDR3 DNA sequence: TGTGCCAGCAGCTTGGTCGGGACGGGACTCTACGAGCAGTACTTC. This sequence encodes CASSLVGTGLYEQYF. The genes are TRBV5-6 and TRBJ2-7; a possible D gene is TRBD2 (6 bases). The germline V gene has CDR1 SGHDT and CDR2 YYEEEE. V lost 0 bases, J lost 3 bases, and 13 bases lay in between. The CDR3 is 15 residues long.

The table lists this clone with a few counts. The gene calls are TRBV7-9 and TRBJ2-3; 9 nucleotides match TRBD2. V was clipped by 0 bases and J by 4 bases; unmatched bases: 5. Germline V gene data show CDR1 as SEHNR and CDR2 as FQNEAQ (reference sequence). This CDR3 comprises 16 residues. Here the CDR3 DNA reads TGTGCCAGCAGCTTAGCGGGCGGGAGGGCCTCAGATACGCAGTATTTT. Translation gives CASSLAGGRASDTQYF.

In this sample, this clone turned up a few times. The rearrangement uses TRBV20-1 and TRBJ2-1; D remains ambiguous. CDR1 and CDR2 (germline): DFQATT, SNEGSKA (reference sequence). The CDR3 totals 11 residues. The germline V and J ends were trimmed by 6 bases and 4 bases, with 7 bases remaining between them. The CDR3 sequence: CSALQYNEQFF. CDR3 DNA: TGCAGTGCCCTACAGTACAATGAGCAGTTCTTC.

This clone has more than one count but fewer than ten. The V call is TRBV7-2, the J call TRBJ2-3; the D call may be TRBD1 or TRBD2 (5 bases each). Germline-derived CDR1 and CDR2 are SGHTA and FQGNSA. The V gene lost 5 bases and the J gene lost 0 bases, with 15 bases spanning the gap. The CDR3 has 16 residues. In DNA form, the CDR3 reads TGTGCCAGCAGCCCCACCCGGGGCACTAGCACAGATACGCAGTATTTT. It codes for CASSPTRGTSTDTQYF.

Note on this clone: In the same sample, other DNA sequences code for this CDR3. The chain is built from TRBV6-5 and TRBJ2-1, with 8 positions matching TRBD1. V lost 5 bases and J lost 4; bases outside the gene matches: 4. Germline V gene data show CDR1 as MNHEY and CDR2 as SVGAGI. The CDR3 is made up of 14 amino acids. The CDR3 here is CASSLGQAYNEQFF. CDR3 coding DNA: TGTGCCAGCAGTCTGGGACAGGCTTACAATGAGCAGTTCTTC.

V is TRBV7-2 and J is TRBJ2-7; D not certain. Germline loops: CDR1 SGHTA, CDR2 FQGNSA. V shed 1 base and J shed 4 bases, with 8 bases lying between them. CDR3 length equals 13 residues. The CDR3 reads CASSLGLGYEQYF. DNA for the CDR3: TGTGCCAGCAGCTTAGGTCTCGGTTACGAGCAGTACTTC.

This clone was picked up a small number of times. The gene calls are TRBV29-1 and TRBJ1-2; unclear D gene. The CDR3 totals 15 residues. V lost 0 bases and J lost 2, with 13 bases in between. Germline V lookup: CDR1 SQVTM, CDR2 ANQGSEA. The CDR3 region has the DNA TGCAGCGTTGAAGATGGGCTCTCGAACAACTATGGCTACACCTTC. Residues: CSVEDGLSNNYGYTF. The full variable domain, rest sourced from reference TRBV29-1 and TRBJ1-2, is SAVISQKPSRDICQRGTSLTIQCQVDSQVTMMFWYRQQPGQSLTLIATANQGSEATYESGFVIDKFPISRPNLTFSTLTVSNMSPEDSSIYLCSVEDGLSNNYGYTFGSGTRLTVV.

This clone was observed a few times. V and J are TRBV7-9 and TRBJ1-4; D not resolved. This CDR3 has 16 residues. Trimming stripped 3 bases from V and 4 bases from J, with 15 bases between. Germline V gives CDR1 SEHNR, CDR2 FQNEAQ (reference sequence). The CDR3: CASSFLSGQLNEKLFF. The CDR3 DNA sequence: TGTGCCAGCAGCTTCCTCTCTGGGCAGCTTAATGAAAAACTGTTTTTT. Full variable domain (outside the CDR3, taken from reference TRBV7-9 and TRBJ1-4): DTGVSQNPRHKITKRGQNVTFRCDPISEHNRLYWYRQTLGQGPEFLTYFQNEAQLEKSRLLSDRFSAERPKGSFSTLEIQRTEQGDSAMYLCASSFLSGQLNEKLFFGSGTQLSVL.

The CDR3 loop is CASSWGTGGLENTEAFF. The CDR3 DNA sequence: TGTGCCAGCAGCTGGGGGACAGGGGGATTGGAGAACACTGAAGCTTTCTTT. The V gene is TRBV5-6, the J gene TRBJ1-1, with TRBD1 matching 11 bases. CDR1 and CDR2 from the germline V gene are SGHDT and YYEEEE. V shed 3 bases, J shed 1 base, and the junction held 8 bases outside the gene matches. The CDR3 length is 17 residues.

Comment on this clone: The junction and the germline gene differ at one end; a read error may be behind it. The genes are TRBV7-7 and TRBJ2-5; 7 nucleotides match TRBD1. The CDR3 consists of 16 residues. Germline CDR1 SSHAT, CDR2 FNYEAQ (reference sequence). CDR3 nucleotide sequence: TGTGCTAGCAGCTTACAGCCGGGACAGCTAAAAGAGACCCAGTACTTC. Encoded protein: CASSLQPGQLKETQYF. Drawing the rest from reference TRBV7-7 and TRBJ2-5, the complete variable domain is GAGVSQSPRYKVTKRGQDVTLRCDPISSHATLYWYQQALGQGPEFLTYFNYEAQPDKSGLPSDRFSAERPEGSISTLTIQRTEQRDSAMYRCASSLQPGQLKETQYFGPGTRLLVL.

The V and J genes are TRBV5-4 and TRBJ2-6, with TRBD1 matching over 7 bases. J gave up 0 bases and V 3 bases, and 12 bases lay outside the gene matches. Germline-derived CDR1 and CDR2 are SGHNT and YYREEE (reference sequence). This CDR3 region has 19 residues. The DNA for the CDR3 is TGTGCCAGCAGCTCGATACAGGGGATCCCCTACTCTGGGGCCAACGTCCTGACTTTC. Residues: CASSSIQGIPYSGANVLTF.

The CDR3 DNA reads as TGTGCCAGCAGTGAGTCCGGGTCGCTGCGTTCACCCCTCCACTTT. Amino acids: CASSESGSLRSPLHF. The genes are TRBV25-1 and TRBJ1-6; D remains unclear. The CDR3 has 15 residues. CDR1 is MGHDK and CDR2 is SYGVNS in the germline V gene. Trimming left V 3 bases short and J 9 bases short, with 15 bases between. The variable domain in full, completed from reference TRBV25-1 and TRBJ1-6, reads EADIYQTPRYLVIGTGKKITLECSQTMGHDKMYWYQQDPGMELHLIHYSYGVNSTEKGDLSSESTVSRIRTEHFPLTLESARPSHTSQYLCASSESGSLRSPLHFGNGTRLTVT.

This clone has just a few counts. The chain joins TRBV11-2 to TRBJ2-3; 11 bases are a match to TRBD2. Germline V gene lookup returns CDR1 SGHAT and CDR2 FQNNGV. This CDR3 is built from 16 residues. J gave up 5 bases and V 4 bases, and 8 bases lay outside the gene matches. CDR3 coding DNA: TGTGCCAGCAGCTCCCGGACTAGCGGGCGGGGAGATACGCAGTATTTT. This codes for CASSSRTSGRGDTQYF.

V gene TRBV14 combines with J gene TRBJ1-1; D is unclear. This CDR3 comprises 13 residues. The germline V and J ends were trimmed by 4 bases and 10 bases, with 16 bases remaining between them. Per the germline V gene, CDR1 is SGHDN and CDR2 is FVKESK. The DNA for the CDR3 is TGTGCCAGCAGCCTTAACCCGGGCCTCGGAGCTTTCTTT. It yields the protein CASSLNPGLGAFF.

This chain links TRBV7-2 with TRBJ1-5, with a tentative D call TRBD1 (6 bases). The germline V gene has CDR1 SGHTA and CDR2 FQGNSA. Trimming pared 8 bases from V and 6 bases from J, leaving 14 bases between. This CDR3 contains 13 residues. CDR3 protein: CASSRTDGQPQHF. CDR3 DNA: TGTGCCAGCTCACGGACAGACGGTCAGCCCCAGCATTTT.

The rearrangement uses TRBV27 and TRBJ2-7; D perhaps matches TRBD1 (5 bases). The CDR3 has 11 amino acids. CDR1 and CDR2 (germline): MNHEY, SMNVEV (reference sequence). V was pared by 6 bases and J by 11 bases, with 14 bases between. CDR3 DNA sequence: TGTGCCAGCAGCTCAGGGTCCCGCAAGTACTTC. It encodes CASSSGSRKYF.

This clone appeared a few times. In DNA, the CDR3 is TGTGCCAGCTCACCGGGAACAGGGCTCTCCTACGAGCAGTACTTC. Its translation is CASSPGTGLSYEQYF. This chain joins TRBV18 and TRBJ2-7; weak D call: TRBD1 (6 bases). CDR1 is KGHSH, CDR2 LQKENI, per germline. The CDR3 contains 15 residues. With 3 bases removed from V and 0 bases from J, the gap between germline ends came to 12 bases.

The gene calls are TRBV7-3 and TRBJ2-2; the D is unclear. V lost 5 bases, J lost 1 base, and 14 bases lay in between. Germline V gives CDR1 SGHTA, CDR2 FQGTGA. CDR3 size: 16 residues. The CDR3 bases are TGTGCCAGCAGCCTCAACCCGCCGGGGAACACCGGGGAGCTGTTTTTT. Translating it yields CASSLNPPGNTGELFF. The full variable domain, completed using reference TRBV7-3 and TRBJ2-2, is GAGVSQTPSNKVTEKGKYVELRCDPISGHTALYWYRQSLGQGPEFLIYFQGTGAADDSGLPNDRFFAVRPEGSVSTLKIQRTERGDSAVYLCASSLNPPGNTGELFFGEGSRLTVL.

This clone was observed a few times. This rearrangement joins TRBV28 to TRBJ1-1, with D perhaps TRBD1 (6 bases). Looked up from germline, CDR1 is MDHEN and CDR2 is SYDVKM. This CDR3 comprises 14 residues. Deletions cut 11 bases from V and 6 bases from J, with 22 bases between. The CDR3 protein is CAGRQADRRSEAFF. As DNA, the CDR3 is TGTGCCGGCCGACAGGCGGATAGGAGGTCTGAAGCTTTCTTT.

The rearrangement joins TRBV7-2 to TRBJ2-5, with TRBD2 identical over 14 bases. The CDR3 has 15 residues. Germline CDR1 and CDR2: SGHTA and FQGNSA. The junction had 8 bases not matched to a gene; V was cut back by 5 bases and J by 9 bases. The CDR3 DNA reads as TGTGCCAGCAGCCCGGGACTAGCGGGAGAAACGGCCCAGTACTTC. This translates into CASSPGLAGETAQYF. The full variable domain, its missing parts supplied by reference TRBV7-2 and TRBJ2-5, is GAGVSQSPSNKVTEKGKDVELRCDPISGHTALYWYRQSLGQGLEFLIYFQGNSAPDKSGLPSDRFSAERTGGSVSTLTIQRTQQEDSAVYLCASSPGLAGETAQYFGPGTRLLVL.

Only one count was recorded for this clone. The CDR3 region is CASSLRETNYGYTF. DNA for the CDR3: TGTGCCAGCAGCTTGAGGGAGACTAACTATGGCTACACCTTC. This chain uses TRBV7-2 with TRBJ1-2; D unresolved. The CDR3 spans 14 residues. Germline loops: CDR1 SGHTA, CDR2 FQGNSA. V lost 3 bases, J lost 0 bases, and 8 bases lay in between.

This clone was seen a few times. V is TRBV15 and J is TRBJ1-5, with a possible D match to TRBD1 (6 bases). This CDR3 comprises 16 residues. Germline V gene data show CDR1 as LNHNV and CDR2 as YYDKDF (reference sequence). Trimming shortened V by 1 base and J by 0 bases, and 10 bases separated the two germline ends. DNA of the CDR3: TGTGCCACCAGCAGAGGAGGACAGACTAGCAATCAGCCCCAGCATTTT. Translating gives CATSRGGQTSNQPQHF.